This T cell receptor (beta chain) was recorded in a study of CXCR3 chemokines and chemotherapy response in bladder cancer (dated 2022 in TCRdb). Turning to the overall study: The study set out to examine whether the activity of the CXCR3 chemokine system within tumors predicted response to chemotherapy in human bladder cancer.

There are many counts of this clonotype. Its binding antigen is unknown. Within one base of it there is no much larger clone, and no base qualities were kept. Including cysteine and phenylalanine, the CDR3 has 15 amino acids. Solely the CDR3 DNA is kept, with 45 bases framed from the first base. Trimming accounts for 0 bases at V and 1 base at J, while the number of junction bases matched to no gene is 1. Library preparation used PCR. Sequencing instrument: Illumina HiSeq 2500. TCRdb trimmed the raw reads at Q25, called clones with MiXCR and kept productive beta chains. All rows with the same CDR3 protein become a single entry with the most common DNA and genes. This sample is represented by about 5,000 distinct CDR3 sequences; around 14% of them were singletons. 11% of the sample is in the top ten clones.

This TCR derives from a human donor with bladder cancer that responded to neoadjuvant chemotherapy. Sampling was done from a patient whose treatment included neoadjuvant chemotherapy. The sequence joins TRBV12-3 or TRBV12-4 to TRBJ2-7, and 9 bases in between align with TRBD1. The DNA sequence is as follows: TGTGCCAGCAGTTTAGCCGGGACAGGGTCCTACGAGCAGTACTTC. It specifies CASSLAGTGSYEQYF.